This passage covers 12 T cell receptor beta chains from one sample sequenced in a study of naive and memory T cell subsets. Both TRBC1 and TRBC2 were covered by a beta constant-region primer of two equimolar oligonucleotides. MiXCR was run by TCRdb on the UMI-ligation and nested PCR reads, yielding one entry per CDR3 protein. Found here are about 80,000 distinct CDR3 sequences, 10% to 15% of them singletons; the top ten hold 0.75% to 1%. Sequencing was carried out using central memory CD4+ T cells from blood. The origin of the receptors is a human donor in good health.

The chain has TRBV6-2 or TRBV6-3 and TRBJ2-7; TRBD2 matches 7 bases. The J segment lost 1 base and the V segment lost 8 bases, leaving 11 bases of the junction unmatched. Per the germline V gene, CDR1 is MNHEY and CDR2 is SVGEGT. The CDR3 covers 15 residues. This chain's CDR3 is CASSSSAGASYEQYF. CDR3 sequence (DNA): TGTGCCAGCTCCTCATCTGCGGGAGCGTCCTACGAGCAGTACTTC.

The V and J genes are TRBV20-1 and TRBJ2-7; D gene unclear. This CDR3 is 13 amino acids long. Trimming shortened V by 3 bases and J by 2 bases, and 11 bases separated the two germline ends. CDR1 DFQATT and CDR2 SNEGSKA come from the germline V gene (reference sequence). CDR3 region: CSASATGAYEQYF. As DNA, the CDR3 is TGCAGTGCTAGTGCGACTGGAGCCTACGAGCAGTACTTC.

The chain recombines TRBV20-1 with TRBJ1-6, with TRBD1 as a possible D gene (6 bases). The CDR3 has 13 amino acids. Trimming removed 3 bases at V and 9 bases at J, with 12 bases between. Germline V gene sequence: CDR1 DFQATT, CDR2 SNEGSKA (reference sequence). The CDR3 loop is CSASGDRISPLHF. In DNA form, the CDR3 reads TGCAGTGCTAGTGGTGACAGGATTTCACCCCTCCACTTT.

The CDR3 is CATTVFYGGSAYEQYF. The CDR3, as DNA: TGTGCCACCACAGTTTTTTACGGGGGGTCTGCCTACGAGCAGTACTTC. The rearrangement links TRBV28 to TRBJ2-7; 7 bases are shared with TRBD2. The CDR3 extends over 16 amino acids. V lost 10 bases to trimming and J lost 2 bases; unmatched junction nucleotides: 17. Germline values: CDR1 MDHEN, CDR2 SYDVKM.

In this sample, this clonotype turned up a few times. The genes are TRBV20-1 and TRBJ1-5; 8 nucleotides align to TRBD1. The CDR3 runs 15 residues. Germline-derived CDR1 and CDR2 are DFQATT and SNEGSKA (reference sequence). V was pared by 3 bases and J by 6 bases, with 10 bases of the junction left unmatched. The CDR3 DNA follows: TGCAGTGCTAGCGAAGGGCAGGGGGCGCGTCAGCCCCAGCATTTT. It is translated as CSASEGQGARQPQHF.

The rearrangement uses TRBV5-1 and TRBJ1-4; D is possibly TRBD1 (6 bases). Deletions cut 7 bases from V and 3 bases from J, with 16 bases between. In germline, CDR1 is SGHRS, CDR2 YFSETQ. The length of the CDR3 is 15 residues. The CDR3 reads CASGPSGHPNEKLFF. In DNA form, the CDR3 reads TGCGCCAGCGGCCCATCGGGACACCCTAATGAAAAACTGTTTTTT.

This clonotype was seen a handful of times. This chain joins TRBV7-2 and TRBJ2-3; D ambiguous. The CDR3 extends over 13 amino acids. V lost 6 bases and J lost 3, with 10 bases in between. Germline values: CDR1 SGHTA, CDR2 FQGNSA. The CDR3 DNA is TGTGCCAGCAGGTCTTGGGATACAGATACGCAGTATTTT. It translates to CASRSWDTDTQYF. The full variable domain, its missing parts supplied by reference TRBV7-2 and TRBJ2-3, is GAGVSQSPSNKVTEKGKDVELRCDPISGHTALYWYRQSLGQGLEFLIYFQGNSAPDKSGLPSDRFSAERTGGSVSTLTIQRTQQEDSAVYLCASRSWDTDTQYFGPGTRLTVL.

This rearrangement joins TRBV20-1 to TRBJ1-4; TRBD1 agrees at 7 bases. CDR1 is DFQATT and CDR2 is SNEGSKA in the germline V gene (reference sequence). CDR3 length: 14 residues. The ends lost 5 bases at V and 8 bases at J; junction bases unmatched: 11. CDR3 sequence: CSARRGSTREKLFF. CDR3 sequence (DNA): TGCAGTGCTCGCAGGGGGTCGACACGGGAAAAACTGTTTTTT.

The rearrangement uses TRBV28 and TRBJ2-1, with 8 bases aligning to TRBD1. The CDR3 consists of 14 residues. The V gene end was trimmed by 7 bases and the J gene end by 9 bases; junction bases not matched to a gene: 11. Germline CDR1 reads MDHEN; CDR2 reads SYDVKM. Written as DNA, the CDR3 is TGTGCCAGCAAAAGACAGGGGTCGAACGGTGAGCAGTTCTTC. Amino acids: CASKRQGSNGEQFF. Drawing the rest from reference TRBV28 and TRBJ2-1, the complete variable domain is DVKVTQSSRYLVKRTGEKVFLECVQDMDHENMFWYRQDPGLGLRLIYFSYDVKMKEKGDIPEGYSVSREKKERFSLILESASTNQTSMYLCASKRQGSNGEQFFGPGTRLTVL.

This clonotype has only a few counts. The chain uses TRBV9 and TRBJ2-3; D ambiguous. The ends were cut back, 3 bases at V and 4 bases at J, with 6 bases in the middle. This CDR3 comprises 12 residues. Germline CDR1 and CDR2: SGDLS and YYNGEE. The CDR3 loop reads CASSGRSDTQYF. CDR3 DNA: TGTGCCAGCAGCGGGAGATCAGATACGCAGTATTTT. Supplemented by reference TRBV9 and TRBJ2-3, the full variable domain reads DSGVTQTPKHLITATGQRVTLRCSPRSGDLSVYWYQQSLDQGLQFLIQYYNGEERAKGNILERFSAQQFPDLHSELNLSSLELGDSALYFCASSGRSDTQYFGPGTRLTVL.

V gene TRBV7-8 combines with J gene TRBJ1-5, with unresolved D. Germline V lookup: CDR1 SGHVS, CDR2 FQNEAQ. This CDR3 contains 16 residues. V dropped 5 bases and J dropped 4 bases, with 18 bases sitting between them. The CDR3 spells CASSPRRAARNQPQHF. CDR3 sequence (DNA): TGTGCCAGCAGCCCTAGACGGGCAGCGAGGAATCAGCCCCAGCATTTT.

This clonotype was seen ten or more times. The CDR3 coding sequence is TGTGCCAGCACCGTGGGTAATGAAAAACTGTTTTTT. It translates to CASTVGNEKLFF. The V and J genes are TRBV28 and TRBJ1-4; unclear D gene. Germline lookup yields CDR1 MDHEN and CDR2 SYDVKM. V gave up 7 bases and J gave up 4 bases, with 7 bases separating them. The CDR3 consists of 12 residues. The full variable domain, in which reference TRBV28 and TRBJ1-4 provide the parts outside the CDR3, is DVKVTQSSRYLVKRTGEKVFLECVQDMDHENMFWYRQDPGLGLRLIYFSYDVKMKEKGDIPEGYSVSREKKERFSLILESASTNQTSMYLCASTVGNEKLFFGSGTQLSVL.